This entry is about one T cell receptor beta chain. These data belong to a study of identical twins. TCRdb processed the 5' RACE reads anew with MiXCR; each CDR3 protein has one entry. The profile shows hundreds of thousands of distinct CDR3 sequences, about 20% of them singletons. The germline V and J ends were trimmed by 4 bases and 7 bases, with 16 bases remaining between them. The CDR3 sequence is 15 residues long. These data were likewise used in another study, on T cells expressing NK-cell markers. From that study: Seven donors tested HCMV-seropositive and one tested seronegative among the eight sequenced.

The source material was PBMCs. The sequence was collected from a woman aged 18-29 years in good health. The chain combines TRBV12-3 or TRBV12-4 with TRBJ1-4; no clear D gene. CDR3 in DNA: TGTGCCAGCAGTTCCCAAGGCCCCGGCGGTGAAAAACTGTTTTTT. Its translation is CASSSQGPGGEKLFF.